Listed here are 10 T cell receptor beta chains from one sample, sequenced in a study of T cells in women clearing cervical HPV infection. Profiling relied on immunoSEQ multiplex PCR, and the TCRdb table lists in-frame clones only, not all of them. In all, the sample yields some 43,000 clones. The sample consisted of blood buffy coat. The receptors come from a woman between 18 and 70 years old with a cervical HPV16 infection that either progressed to CIN3+ or cleared (not recorded which).

Notes on this clone: The missing CDR3 end, 3 residues past where the read stops, is filled in from the germline J gene. The V call is TRBV7-3, the J call TRBJ2-1; tentatively, D is TRBD2 (7 bases). The CDR3 contains 16 residues. CDR1 and CDR2 (germline): SGHTA, FQGTGA. V was trimmed by 3 bases and J by 6 bases, leaving 18 bases between them. CDR3 sequence reads: CASSFAGRGLSNEQFF. Partial CDR3 DNA: TGTGCCAGCAGCTTCGCGGGGCGGGGGCTTTCCAATGAG.

With regard to this clone: The DNA ends 3 residues before the CDR3 does, and the rest of the CDR3 is filled in from the germline J gene. This chain uses TRBV5-1 with TRBJ2-2; 11 nucleotides align to TRBD1. CDR1 and CDR2 (germline): SGHRS, YFSETQ. The CDR3 spans 19 residues. J gave up 1 base and V 3 bases, and 11 bases lay outside the gene matches. The CDR3 reads CASSYPFGQGAENTGELFF. The covered CDR3 bases are TGCGCCAGCAGCTACCCCTTTGGACAGGGGGCGGAGAACACCGGGGAG.

As to this clone: The CDR3 end lies 3 residues beyond the end of the read and is filled in from the germline J gene. V usage is TRBV19 and J usage is TRBJ1-3; D gene uncertain. CDR3 size: 12 residues. In germline, CDR1 is LNHDA, CDR2 SQIVND (reference sequence). V lost 4 bases and J lost 2, with 3 bases in between. This CDR3 reads CASSTTGNTIYF. Incomplete CDR3 DNA: TGTGCCAGTAGTACTACTGGAAACACC.

A note on this clone: The CDR3 end is not reached by the read, which stops 3 residues before it; the germline J gene fills it in. The J gene is TRBJ2-3, the V gene TRBV6-1, with a tentative D call TRBD1 (5 bases). Germline V lookup: CDR1 MNHNS, CDR2 SASEGT. The CDR3 consists of 12 residues. The CDR3: CASSEIGAAQYF. The CDR3 DNA, read in part, is TGTGCCAGCAGTGAAATTGGGGCTGCG.

About this clone itself: The observed sequence ends 3 residues before the CDR3 terminus, with the missing tail filled in from the germline J gene. The rearrangement links TRBV12-3 or TRBV12-4 to TRBJ1-3, with 7 bases lining up with TRBD1. The CDR3 length is 13 residues. The V and J ends lost 6 bases and 4 bases, in that order; junction bases with no gene match: 3. CDR3 sequence reads: CASRADRGNTIYF. The DNA read from the CDR3 is TGTGCCAGCAGAGCGGACAGGGGAAACACC.

Comments on this clone: The CDR3 goes on 3 residues after the read ends, and that part is filled in from the germline J gene. V and J are TRBV19 and TRBJ1-6; tentative D call: TRBD1 (5 bases). V was trimmed by 3 bases and J by 10 bases, leaving 16 bases between them. Germline-derived CDR1 and CDR2 are LNHDA and SQIVND (reference sequence). There are 15 residues in the CDR3. The CDR3 bases that were read are TGTGCCAGTAGTATGGGGCCTGAGGGAGGCTCACCC. This gives the protein CASSMGPEGGSP. The CDR3 in its entirety is CASSMGPEGGSPLHF.

About this clone itself: Read sequence stops 3 residues before the CDR3 end, and the germline J gene provides the missing end. The chain has TRBV19 and TRBJ1-5; 7 nucleotides align to TRBD1. The CDR3 length is 16 residues. V was pared by 4 bases and J by 2 bases, with 8 bases of the junction left unmatched. In germline, CDR1 is LNHDA, CDR2 SQIVND (reference sequence). CDR3 DNA, as far as it was read: TGTGCCAGTAGTAAACGACAGGGCCAAGGCAATCAGCCC. Amino acids: CASSKRQGQGNQP. The whole CDR3 sequence reads CASSKRQGQGNQPQHF.

Turning to this clone: Read sequence stops 3 residues before the CDR3 end, and the germline J gene provides the missing end. The chain joins TRBV6-1 to TRBJ2-1, with D perhaps matching TRBD1 (6 bases). CDR1 is MNHNS, CDR2 SASEGT, per germline. This CDR3 is 15 amino acids long. V lost 0 bases to trimming and J lost 8 bases, with 14 bases between them. The CDR3 bases that were read are TGTGCCAGCAGTGAAGCCTGGACAGAGTCCGATGAG. Amino acid sequence: CASSEAWTESDE. The CDR3 as a whole reads CASSEAWTESDEQFF.

Incomplete CDR3 DNA: TGTGCCAGCAGCTTGAGGGGGGAGACC. Its protein is CASSLRGET. The whole CDR3 protein reads CASSLRGETQYF. The chain combines TRBV5-8 with TRBJ2-5; D is perhaps TRBD1 (6 bases). Sequencing ends 3 residues short of the CDR3 end; the germline J gene provides the rest. This CDR3 has 12 amino acids. Per germline, CDR1 SGHTS and CDR2 YDEGEE. The V and J ends lost 1 base and 5 bases respectively, with 6 bases between them.

The CDR3 sequence: CASSPGGNTEAFF. Partial CDR3 DNA: TGTGCCAGCTCCCCGGGGGGGAACACTGAA. This rearrangement joins TRBV6-4 to TRBJ1-1; tentatively, D is TRBD1 (5 bases). The DNA ends 3 residues before the CDR3 does, and the rest of the CDR3 is filled in from the germline J gene. Germline-derived CDR1 and CDR2 are MRHNA and SNTAGT. V lost 8 bases, J lost 1 base, and 11 bases lay in between. This CDR3 is built from 13 residues.